This T cell receptor (beta chain) came from a study of regulatory T cells in long-lasting Graves disease. The study's findings and limits: Exclusively peripheral blood, rather than thyroid tissue, was studied.

CDR3 length: 13 amino acids. The germline V and J ends were trimmed by 7 bases and 7 bases, with 14 bases remaining between them. Time point in this sample: newly diagnosed GD, antithyroid drugs for less than 3 months. Generation of the TCR library employed RNA extracted from PBMCs. To make TCR beta libraries, researchers used iRepertoire HTBI primers and Arm-PCR of CDR3 regions. MiXCR, applied by TCRdb to the multiplex PCR reads, yields one record per CDR3 protein. The table shows 350,000 to 500,000 distinct CDR3 sequences, with around 15% occurring only once. This clonotype was observed many times. Its antigen remains unidentified. The same sample was also used in a study of T cells in Graves' hyperthyroidism and ophthalmopathy.

V is TRBV12-3 or TRBV12-4 and J is TRBJ2-1, with D hard to call. This specimen was peripheral blood mononuclear cells (PBMCs), taken at new diagnosis, from a patient treated with antithyroid drugs. This receptor was taken from a woman aged 18-29 years with Graves disease. The CDR3 loop is CASTRSLGNEQFF. CDR3 nucleotide sequence: TGTGCCAGCACCCGCTCACTGGGGAATGAGCAGTTCTTC.